The 12 T cell receptor beta chains below come from one sample, sequenced in a study of shared clonotypes between healthy human individuals. Generated by immunoSEQ multiplex PCR, the TCRdb table keeps only in-frame clones and is missing some. This sample has around 1,900,000 clones, with 93% found just once. It was CD45RO-negative cells, positively selected for CCR7, that made up naive CD8 cells, with terminally differentiated effector memory CD45RA+ cells excluded. The sample consisted of naive CD8+ T cells from PBMCs. Every receptor here comes from a man between 18 and 35 years old in good health. Some clones in this sample may be carry-over from other donors' samples.

The V gene is TRBV14, the J gene TRBJ2-1; 9 bases fit TRBD2. V dropped 5 bases and J dropped 0; count of bases not matched to a gene: 8. Per germline, CDR1 SGHDN and CDR2 FVKESK. The CDR3 contains 17 residues. CDR3 in DNA: TGTGCCAGCAGCACCAGACTAGCGGAAAGCTCCTACAATGAGCAGTTCTTC. Its protein is CASSTRLAESSYNEQFF.

The chain links TRBV2 to TRBJ2-5; 7 bases fit TRBD1. From germline, CDR1 is SNHLY and CDR2 FYNNEI. The CDR3 contains 13 residues. The J segment lost 5 bases and the V segment lost 10 bases, leaving 10 bases of the junction unmatched. The CDR3 coding sequence is TGTGCCATCGGGACAGCTCCCGGGGAGACCCAGTACTTC. Amino acids: CAIGTAPGETQYF.

This clone occurred once. J is TRBJ1-3 and V is TRBV30; possible D gene TRBD1, 5 bases. Trimming left V 0 bases short and J 2 bases short, with 14 bases between. CDR3 length equals 16 residues. CDR1 GTSNPN and CDR2 SVGIG come from the germline V gene (reference sequence). In nucleotides, the CDR3 is TGTGCCTGGAGTGTAGGGGAGGGTAGAGCTGGAAACACCATATATTTT. This gives the protein CAWSVGEGRAGNTIYF.

The gene calls are TRBV13 and TRBJ1-2, with 7 nucleotides matching TRBD1. From germline, CDR1 is PRHDT and CDR2 FYEKMQ (reference sequence). The CDR3 sequence is 13 residues long. V shed 8 bases, J shed 4 bases, and the junction held 7 bases outside the gene matches. CDR3: CASSQGVGYGYTF. The CDR3 DNA is TGTGCCAGCTCCCAGGGGGTCGGCTATGGCTACACCTTC.

V usage is TRBV9 and J usage is TRBJ1-2; TRBD1 matches 9 bases. Unmatched junction bases numbered 9, after V lost 1 base and J lost 8 bases. The CDR3 totals 15 residues. Germline assignment: CDR1 SGDLS and CDR2 YYNGEE. In DNA, the CDR3 is TGTGCCAGCAGCGTAACAGGGGGCGGTTTCCCCGGCTACACCTTC. Its protein product is CASSVTGGGFPGYTF.

V is TRBV6-5 and J is TRBJ2-3; no firm D call. V lost 2 bases, J lost 5 bases, and 11 bases lay in between. Germline lookup yields CDR1 MNHEY and CDR2 SVGAGI. The CDR3 is 14 residues long. CDR3 DNA: TGTGCCAGCAGTTACGGTCTTGTGGGAGATACGCAGTATTTT. Its translation is CASSYGLVGDTQYF.

J is TRBJ1-1 and V is TRBV15; D ambiguous. The germline gives CDR1 LNHNV, CDR2 YYDKDF (reference sequence). CDR3 length equals 15 residues. V was clipped by 3 bases and J by 0 bases, with 11 bases between them. CDR3 DNA sequence: TGTGCCACCAGCAGTGGGGTCGTGGTGAACACTGAAGCTTTCTTT. Protein sequence: CATSSGVVVNTEAFF.

The chain joins TRBV6-6 to TRBJ2-2; D may correspond to TRBD1 or TRBD2 (6 bases each). V lost 8 bases, J lost 2 bases, and 15 bases lay in between. From germline, CDR1 is MNHNY and CDR2 SVGAGI (reference sequence). The CDR3 covers 15 residues. CDR3 nucleotide sequence: TGTGCCAGCGGACACCCGGGGGCTAACACCGGGGAGCTGTTTTTT. It yields the protein CASGHPGANTGELFF.

This chain joins TRBV9 and TRBJ2-7, with D maybe TRBD1 (6 bases). The CDR3 is made up of 14 amino acids. Trimming shortened V by 3 bases and J by 1 base, and 11 bases separated the two germline ends. In germline, CDR1 is SGDLS, CDR2 YYNGEE. This CDR3 is CASSGSRGSYEQYF. CDR3 sequence (DNA): TGTGCCAGCAGCGGATCCAGGGGATCCTACGAGCAGTACTTC.

This clone showed up just a few times. This rearrangement joins TRBV7-8 to TRBJ2-5; D might be TRBD2 (5 bases). The CDR3 totals 13 residues. Germline V gene lookup returns CDR1 SGHVS and CDR2 FQNEAQ. Trimming cost V 5 bases and J 4 bases, with 11 bases left between them. CDR3 residues: CASSVGVLETQYF. The CDR3 region has the DNA TGTGCCAGCAGCGTGGGAGTGTTAGAGACCCAGTACTTC.

The rearrangement uses TRBV19 and TRBJ2-2; D is unresolved. Looked up from germline, CDR1 is LNHDA and CDR2 is SQIVND (reference sequence). Trimming removed 7 bases from V and 2 bases from J, with 5 bases in between. The CDR3 sequence is 12 residues long. The CDR3 region is CASMTNTGELFF. The CDR3 nucleotides read TGTGCCAGTATGACTAACACCGGGGAGCTGTTTTTT.

The rearrangement links TRBV11-2 to TRBJ2-7; TRBD1 matches 7 bases. V lost 1 base and J lost 5; bases outside the gene matches: 8. This CDR3 is built from 15 residues. Germline loops: CDR1 SGHAT, CDR2 FQNNGV. CDR3 in DNA: TGTGCCAGCAGCTTAGCTACAGGGGCAGGCCACGAGCAGTACTTC. Its protein is CASSLATGAGHEQYF.